The 27 T cell receptor beta chains reported below all come from one sample, sequenced in a study of shared clonotypes between healthy human individuals. The naive CD8 fraction comprised CD45RO-negative cells positively selected for CCR7 and excluded terminally differentiated effector memory CD45RA+ cells. The repertoire was sequenced with immunoSEQ multiplex PCR; TCRdb's copy has only in-frame clones and lacks some. The sample has about 2 million clones, roughly 95% seen once. What was sequenced was naive CD8+ T cells sorted from blood. Every receptor here comes from a man younger than 35 in good health.

The chain employs TRBV5-4 and TRBJ2-2, with 10 nucleotides matching TRBD1. Germline CDR1 is SGHNT and CDR2 is YYREEE (reference sequence). The length of the CDR3 is 16 residues. V shed 0 bases and J 7 bases; nucleotides not matched to a gene: 6. As DNA, the CDR3 is TGTGCCAGCAGCTTGGGCGGGACAGGGGTTATCGGGGAGCTGTTTTTT. This sequence encodes CASSLGGTGVIGELFF.

The CDR3 loop reads CASSLGTGTSRPQHF. The CDR3 DNA reads TGTGCCAGCAGCTTGGGGACGGGAACCTCGCGGCCCCAGCATTTT. The chain carries TRBV5-5 and TRBJ1-5; unclear D gene. Trimming removed 0 bases from V and 9 bases from J, with 16 bases in between. Germline V lookup: CDR1 SGHKS, CDR2 YYEKEE (reference sequence). The CDR3 totals 15 residues.

This chain joins TRBV2 and TRBJ2-7, with 7 positions matching TRBD1. The J segment lost 3 bases and the V segment lost 10 bases, leaving 6 bases of the junction unmatched. Germline V lookup: CDR1 SNHLY, CDR2 FYNNEI. The CDR3 has 12 amino acids. CDR3 bases: TGTGCCACCAACAGGGGAAACTACGAGCAGTACTTC. Translation: CATNRGNYEQYF.

The V call is TRBV14, the J call TRBJ2-2; D gene unclear. The CDR3 length is 14 residues. V lost 0 bases to trimming and J lost 0 bases, with 2 bases between them. CDR1 and CDR2 (germline): SGHDN, FVKESK. CDR3 protein: CASSQETNTGELFF. The DNA of the CDR3 is TGTGCCAGCAGCCAAGAAACGAACACCGGGGAGCTGTTTTTT.

V is TRBV7-9 and J is TRBJ2-7; no definite D call. Per the germline V gene, CDR1 is SEHNR and CDR2 is FQNEAQ (reference sequence). CDR3 length equals 13 residues. The V end was cut by 3 bases, the J end by 3 bases, with 9 bases between. The CDR3 is CASSFPPFYEQYF. In nucleotides, the CDR3 is TGTGCCAGCAGCTTCCCGCCCTTCTACGAGCAGTACTTC.

The chain recombines TRBV7-2 with TRBJ1-2; D is unclear. Germline assignment: CDR1 SGHTA and CDR2 FQGNSA. The CDR3 runs to 15 residues. The germline V and J ends were trimmed by 1 base and 0 bases, with 9 bases remaining between them. The CDR3 is CASSLDAAANYGYTF. The CDR3 DNA sequence: TGTGCCAGCAGCTTAGATGCAGCCGCTAACTATGGCTACACCTTC. Combining the CDR3 with reference TRBV7-2 and TRBJ1-2 gives the whole variable domain GAGVSQSPSNKVTEKGKDVELRCDPISGHTALYWYRQSLGQGLEFLIYFQGNSAPDKSGLPSDRFSAERTGGSVSTLTIQRTQQEDSAVYLCASSLDAAANYGYTFGSGTRLTVV.

V gene TRBV4-3 combines with J gene TRBJ2-2; TRBD1 agrees at 7 bases. The germline V gene has CDR1 LGHNA and CDR2 YSLEER. The junction had 5 bases not matched to a gene; V was cut back by 1 base and J by 3 bases. The CDR3 covers 16 residues. The CDR3 here is CASSQAPGQYTGELFF. CDR3 nucleotides: TGCGCCAGCAGCCAAGCTCCGGGACAGTACACCGGGGAGCTGTTTTTT.

The rearrangement links TRBV7-8 to TRBJ1-6; D might be TRBD1 (5 bases). The CDR3 runs 19 residues. Germline V gene sequence: CDR1 SGHVS, CDR2 FQNEAQ. The V gene lost 1 base and the J gene lost 0 bases, with 16 bases spanning the gap. CDR3 nucleotide sequence: TGTGCCAGCAGCTTAGTAAGCCAGGGAATTGGCTCCTATAATTCACCCCTCCACTTT. Amino acid sequence: CASSLVSQGIGSYNSPLHF.

The CDR3 region is CASSPDRVGGYTF. DNA of the CDR3: TGTGCCAGCAGTCCGGACAGAGTGGGAGGCTACACCTTC. The gene calls are TRBV7-9 and TRBJ1-2; TRBD1 is a possible D gene (6 bases). The V and J ends lost 6 bases and 8 bases respectively, with 16 bases between them. The CDR3 extends over 13 amino acids. Germline V gene data show CDR1 as SEHNR and CDR2 as FQNEAQ (reference sequence).

The chain couples TRBV28 to TRBJ2-7; 11 bases align to TRBD2. Germline V gives CDR1 MDHEN, CDR2 SYDVKM. With V trimmed by 3 bases and J by 0 bases, 1 base remained unmatched. The CDR3 is 15 residues long. CDR3 protein: CASSLGTSGSYEQYF. The DNA of the CDR3 is TGTGCCAGCAGTTTGGGGACTAGCGGCTCCTACGAGCAGTACTTC.

V and J are TRBV27 and TRBJ2-3; 7 bases agree with TRBD2. CDR1 is MNHEY, CDR2 SMNVEV, per germline (reference sequence). This CDR3 contains 15 residues. The V and J ends lost 3 bases and 4 bases, in that order; junction bases with no gene match: 7. CDR3 nucleotides: TGTGCCAGCAGTTTGGGAGCTGGACTAGCAGATACGCAGTATTTT. Its translation is CASSLGAGLADTQYF.

The rearrangement joins TRBV2 to TRBJ2-1; 7 bases agree with TRBD1. CDR1 is SNHLY and CDR2 is FYNNEI in the germline V gene. The CDR3 is 13 amino acids. V trimming: 8 bases; J trimming: 6 bases; junction bases outside the gene matches: 7. The CDR3 region is CASFTGEGNEQFF. The CDR3 DNA is TGTGCCAGCTTTACAGGGGAAGGCAATGAGCAGTTCTTC.

This sequence joins TRBV7-9 and TRBJ1-1; D uncertain. There are 14 residues in the CDR3. With 7 bases removed from V and 0 bases from J, the gap between germline ends came to 12 bases. Germline V CDR1 and CDR2: SEHNR, FQNEAQ (reference sequence). CDR3: CASTRIRMNTEAFF. The DNA of the CDR3 is TGTGCCAGCACCAGGATACGGATGAACACTGAAGCTTTCTTT.

The chain recombines TRBV9 with TRBJ2-7; D tentatively reads TRBD1 or TRBD2 (6 bases each). Germline V gene lookup returns CDR1 SGDLS and CDR2 YYNGEE. The germline V and J ends were trimmed by 3 bases and 6 bases, with 22 bases remaining between them. This CDR3 comprises 16 residues. This chain's CDR3 is CASSASSSSGAGEQYF. CDR3 DNA: TGTGCCAGCAGCGCCTCCTCTTCCTCGGGGGCGGGCGAGCAGTACTTC. Full variable domain (rest looked up from reference TRBV9 and TRBJ2-7): DSGVTQTPKHLITATGQRVTLRCSPRSGDLSVYWYQQSLDQGLQFLIQYYNGEERAKGNILERFSAQQFPDLHSELNLSSLELGDSALYFCASSASSSSGAGEQYFGPGTRLTVT.

V gene TRBV7-8 combines with J gene TRBJ1-1, with D unclear. Germline V lookup: CDR1 SGHVS, CDR2 FQNEAQ. Trimming cost V 5 bases and J 6 bases, with 10 bases left between them. The CDR3 has 12 amino acids. CDR3 residues: CASSPSGAEAFF. The DNA of the CDR3 is TGTGCCAGCAGCCCGAGCGGGGCTGAAGCTTTCTTT.

V and J are TRBV19 and TRBJ2-7; D possibly matches TRBD1 or TRBD2 (5 bases each). V shed 5 bases and J shed 1 base, with 12 bases lying between them. Germline assignment: CDR1 LNHDA and CDR2 SQIVND (reference sequence). The CDR3 length is 14 residues. CDR3 DNA sequence: TGTGCCAGTAGTCCGGGACCGACGTCCTACGAGCAGTACTTC. This sequence encodes CASSPGPTSYEQYF.

Notes on this clone: Different DNA sequences within this sample yield the same CDR3. The V call is TRBV14, the J call TRBJ2-7; no clear D. This CDR3 is built from 12 residues. V lost 3 bases and J 4 bases, leaving 7 bases between the germline ends. CDR1 SGHDN and CDR2 FVKESK come from the germline V gene. This CDR3 reads CASSHDVYEQYF. CDR3 bases: TGTGCCAGCAGCCATGACGTATACGAGCAGTACTTC.

The rearrangement links TRBV4-1 to TRBJ2-7; tentative D call: TRBD2 (5 bases). Trimming pared 5 bases from V and 2 bases from J, leaving 13 bases between. Per the germline V gene, CDR1 is MGHRA and CDR2 is YSYEKL. The CDR3 has 14 residues. The CDR3 nucleotides are TGCGCCAGCAGCGATGGACCCGGGGCCTACGAGCAGTACTTC. It encodes CASSDGPGAYEQYF.

The chain carries TRBV7-9 and TRBJ2-7; TRBD2 agrees at 10 bases. Germline CDR1 SEHNR, CDR2 FQNEAQ (reference sequence). CDR3 size: 15 residues. J gave up 5 bases and V 2 bases, and 6 bases lay outside the gene matches. The CDR3 bases are TGTGCCAGCAGCTTAACAGCGGGAGGGCTCGACGAGCAGTACTTC. It yields the protein CASSLTAGGLDEQYF.

Notes on this clone: The same CDR3 arises from other DNA sequences in this sample as well. This chain joins TRBV7-2 and TRBJ2-7; 12 bases line up with TRBD2. This CDR3 comprises 14 residues. Germline CDR1 reads SGHTA; CDR2 reads FQGNSA. V gave up 4 bases and J gave up 4 bases; unmatched junction bases: 2. CDR3 DNA sequence: TGTGCCAGCAGCTCAGGACTAGCGGGGTACGAGCAGTACTTC. Protein: CASSSGLAGYEQYF.

Notes on this clone: This specimen includes other DNA sequences encoding the same CDR3. The gene calls are TRBV13 and TRBJ2-7, with 9 positions matching TRBD1. The V segment lost 0 bases and the J segment 4 bases; nucleotides outside the gene matches: 1. CDR1 PRHDT and CDR2 FYEKMQ come from the germline V gene (reference sequence). This CDR3 is built from 14 residues. CDR3 sequence reads: CASSLGTGGYEQYF. The CDR3 nucleotides read TGTGCCAGCAGCTTAGGGACAGGGGGTTACGAGCAGTACTTC. The full variable domain, in which reference TRBV13 and TRBJ2-7 provide the parts outside the CDR3, is AAGVIQSPRHLIKEKRETATLKCYPIPRHDTVYWYQQGPGQDPQFLISFYEKMQSDKGSIPDRFSAQQFSDYHSELNMSSLELGDSALYFCASSLGTGGYEQYFGPGTRLTVT.

A word on this clone: Other DNA sequences within the sample encode an identical CDR3. The chain is built from TRBV27 and TRBJ2-2, with D uncertain. In germline, CDR1 is MNHEY, CDR2 SMNVEV (reference sequence). V was shortened by 2 bases and J by 4 bases, with 5 bases between the two germline ends. The CDR3 has 13 residues. In nucleotides, the CDR3 is TGTGCCAGCAGTTTAGTAGGCACCGGGGAGCTGTTTTTT. Encoded protein: CASSLVGTGELFF.

The J gene is TRBJ1-3, the V gene TRBV13; TRBD1 matches 8 bases. In germline, CDR1 is PRHDT, CDR2 FYEKMQ (reference sequence). Trimming at V came to 4 bases and at J to 4 bases, leaving 6 bases not matched to a gene. The CDR3 extends over 15 amino acids. The CDR3 protein is CASSSRTGPGNTIYF. The CDR3 DNA follows: TGTGCCAGCAGCTCTCGGACAGGGCCAGGAAACACCATATATTTT.

The rearrangement uses TRBV4-1 and TRBJ2-1; D gene ambiguous. Trimming stripped 1 base from V and 8 bases from J, with 9 bases between. Germline V gives CDR1 MGHRA, CDR2 YSYEKL. The CDR3 covers 13 residues. The DNA for the CDR3 is TGCGCCAGCAGCCAAGTACCATTGTATGAGCAGTTCTTC. Its translation is CASSQVPLYEQFF.

The chain combines TRBV5-6 with TRBJ2-1; D gene unclear. Trimming shortened V by 6 bases and J by 4 bases, and 11 bases separated the two germline ends. This CDR3 has 13 residues. Germline V gene sequence: CDR1 SGHDT, CDR2 YYEEEE. CDR3 DNA sequence: TGTGCCAGCACCTTTTGGGTTTACAATGAGCAGTTCTTC. Translated: CASTFWVYNEQFF.

This clone was observed a single time. This chain connects TRBV7-9 to TRBJ2-2; D unclear. Germline lookup yields CDR1 SEHNR and CDR2 FQNEAQ (reference sequence). This CDR3 spans 14 amino acids. V was cut by 3 bases and J by 6 bases, with 11 bases left in between. CDR3 nucleotide sequence: TGTGCCAGCAGCTTCTATCCGGGTTCCGGGGAGCTGTTTTTT. Translating gives CASSFYPGSGELFF.

Worth noting for this clone: The sample holds other DNA sequences that translate to the same CDR3. The chain joins TRBV27 to TRBJ2-3; TRBD1 matches at 8 bases. Per germline, CDR1 MNHEY and CDR2 SMNVEV (reference sequence). This CDR3 is 16 amino acids long. The trim removed 2 bases at V and 1 base at J, leaving 5 bases unmatched. The CDR3 protein is CASSLLLGQGTDTQYF. The CDR3 coding sequence is TGTGCCAGCAGTTTACTGTTGGGACAGGGCACAGATACGCAGTATTTT.